This TCR beta chain was found in a study of T cell responses to AZD1222 COVID-19 vaccine. Study observations and caveats: The study reported that nearly half of spike-specific TCRs target unmutated variant regions. The repertoires were collected only after the peak T cell response. White British ancestry dominated among donors, who included more females, and clonal diversity was possibly underestimated. Increased Spike-specific TCR breadth and depth were observed after two AZD1222 doses.

Of note for this clone: The antigen remains undetermined.

Assay: immunoSEQ multiplex PCR; the TCRdb copy retains only in-frame clones and omits some. The top ten hold 1% to 1.5% of the sample, which has about 120,000 clones, about nine tenths seen once. The TCR sequence derives from an adult in good health. The sequencing here drew on peripheral blood, taken on day 0 of AZD1222 vaccination.

CDR3 loop: CASSESVLRAPRHGGNQPQHF. The CDR3, as DNA: TGCGCCAGCAGTGAGTCGGTATTAAGGGCTCCCCGCCATGGGGGCAATCAGCCCCAGCATTTT. The chain combines TRBV10-2 with TRBJ1-5; no firm D call. Between the trimmed V and J ends, which lost 0 bases and 2 bases, there was a span of 26 bases. Germline V gives CDR1 WSHSY, CDR2 SAAADI. This CDR3 has 21 residues.